This T cell receptor (beta chain) was obtained from a study of Tregs in tolerant kidney transplant recipients. About the study: The nonmyeloablative bone marrow transplants came from related graft donors, with transient mixed chimerism. Overall study results and limits: The small number of patients limits these findings pending further validation.

V trimming: 1 base; J trimming: 2 bases; junction bases outside the gene matches: 7. CDR1 and CDR2 (germline): LGHNA, YSLEER. This CDR3 spans 16 amino acids. Unstimulated Tregs (CD4+CD25+CD127-) and CD4+CD25- non-Tregs were sorted from PBMCs. Details on this clone: No antigen is known for it.

Profiling relied on immunoSEQ multiplex PCR, and the TCRdb table lists in-frame clones only, not all of them. The table shows about 73,000 clones, with roughly 98% occurring only once. Sample: CD4+ T cells from blood, taken before the transplant. This chain uses TRBV4-3 with TRBJ2-7, with 8 bases fitting TRBD2. The sequence was collected from a human donor who received a combined kidney and bone marrow transplant. The CDR3 region is CASSQGPLAGTYEQYF. CDR3 bases: TGCGCCAGCAGCCAAGGCCCCCTAGCGGGTACCTACGAGCAGTACTTC.